The entry below gives a single T cell receptor (beta chain) sequence along with its context. The CDR3 has 17 residues. The V gene's germline CDR1 is GTSNPN and CDR2 SVGIG (reference sequence). V dropped 0 bases and J dropped 1 base, with 18 bases sitting between them. This sample is part of a study of blood T cell repertoires in COVID-19. Whole-study context: Researchers got acute and convalescent COVID-19 samples from the United States, Italy and Spain. T cells, B-cell-depleted T cells, or PBMCs supplied cDNA or gDNA.

As originally analysed: Estimation of nucleated cell counts was performed using reference gene primer amplification. TCRdb keeps only in-frame clones here, not all; method: immunoSEQ multiplex PCR. Clonal size and the V and J genes are those of that table, whereas D and trimming came from the DNA. The repertoire holds about 150,000 clones, with roughly four fifths as singletons. The chain carries TRBV30 and TRBJ1-1, with a tentative D call TRBD1 (5 bases). The sequence was collected from a man of 80 years or more with acute or convalescent COVID-19. The sequencing sample was made of peripheral blood. CDR3 DNA: TGTGCCTGGAGTGTATGGGGCCAACGGACAAAGAACACTGAAGCTTTCTTT. Its protein product is CAWSVWGQRTKNTEAFF.